A single sample is the source of the 15 T cell receptor beta chains below, sequenced in a study of blood T cell repertoires in COVID-19. TCRdb's table, derived via immunoSEQ multiplex PCR, lists solely in-frame clones and lacks some. The data contain under 350,000 clones, around nine tenths of them singletons. The sequenced sample was PBMCs or T cells enriched from blood (not recorded which). The receptors were sampled from a woman aged 40 to 55 who had recovered from COVID-19.

V usage is TRBV9 and J usage is TRBJ2-1; a weak D match, TRBD2 (6 bases). The V end was cut by 0 bases, the J end by 2 bases, with 12 bases between. Germline loops: CDR1 SGDLS, CDR2 YYNGEE. The CDR3 sequence is 16 residues long. DNA for the CDR3: TGTGCCAGCAGCGTAGCTGCGGGCGGGACCTACAATGAGCAGTTCTTC. It translates to CASSVAAGGTYNEQFF.

V gene TRBV6-4 combines with J gene TRBJ1-5, with TRBD1 as a possible D gene (5 bases). CDR1 is MRHNA, CDR2 SNTAGT, per germline. Deletions cut 6 bases from V and 0 bases from J, with 15 bases between. The CDR3 covers 16 residues. CDR3 loop: CASRGHLDYSNQPQHF. As DNA, the CDR3 is TGTGCCAGCAGAGGACATTTGGACTATAGCAATCAGCCCCAGCATTTT.

This clone was detected only once. The chain links TRBV7-9 to TRBJ1-4; 7 nucleotides line up with TRBD1. Germline V CDR1 and CDR2: SEHNR, FQNEAQ (reference sequence). The CDR3 spans 14 residues. J gave up 7 bases and V 4 bases, and 6 bases lay outside the gene matches. The DNA for the CDR3 is TGTGCCAGCAGCTCAGACGGACAGGTTGAAAAACTGTTTTTT. It encodes CASSSDGQVEKLFF.

This clone was seen a handful of times. This chain links TRBV12-5 with TRBJ1-1; 10 nucleotides match TRBD1. Losses at the gene ends were 6 bases for V and 3 bases for J; bases not matched to a gene: 7. This CDR3 is built from 15 residues. Germline V gene sequence: CDR1 LGHNT, CDR2 FRNRAP. CDR3: CASGWGQGWDTEAFF. For the CDR3, the DNA is TGTGCTAGTGGCTGGGGACAGGGGTGGGACACTGAAGCTTTCTTT. Looking up the rest from reference TRBV12-5 and TRBJ1-1 gives the full variable domain: DARVTQTPRHKVTEMGQEVTMRCQPILGHNTVFWYRQTMMQGLELLAYFRNRAPLDDSGMPKDRFSAEMPDATLATLKIQPSEPRDSAVYFCASGWGQGWDTEAFFGQGTRLTVV.

V and J are TRBV30 and TRBJ2-3; 12 bases map to TRBD2. CDR1 is GTSNPN, CDR2 SVGIG, per germline (reference sequence). This CDR3 comprises 16 residues. The V gene end was trimmed by 3 bases and the J gene end by 4 bases; junction bases not matched to a gene: 8. DNA of the CDR3: TGTGCCTGGAGCTCCCCTAGCGGGAGGGCCGCAGATACGCAGTATTTT. This gives the protein CAWSSPSGRAADTQYF.

The rearrangement links TRBV5-4 to TRBJ1-2; maybe TRBD1 (6 bases). Germline assignment: CDR1 SGHNT and CDR2 YYREEE (reference sequence). The CDR3 contains 14 residues. Trimming took off 7 bases at V and 2 bases at J, with 15 bases between the two ends. This CDR3 reads CASRLGTLNYGYTF. The DNA of the CDR3 is TGTGCCAGCCGCCTAGGGACACTCAACTATGGCTACACCTTC.

The V and J genes are TRBV2 and TRBJ2-6, with a weak D call TRBD1 (6 bases). The V end lost 5 bases, the J end lost 2 bases, and 7 bases lay between the germline ends. The CDR3 extends over 14 amino acids. Germline V gene sequence: CDR1 SNHLY, CDR2 FYNNEI. The CDR3 region has the DNA TGTGCCAGCAGTCAGGGGCCTGGGGCCAACGTCCTGACTTTC. Amino acids: CASSQGPGANVLTF.

V gene TRBV13 combines with J gene TRBJ1-3; possible D gene TRBD1, 6 bases. The ends were cut back, 1 base at V and 4 bases at J, with 8 bases in the middle. The CDR3 has 14 residues. CDR1 and CDR2 from the germline V gene are PRHDT and FYEKMQ (reference sequence). CDR3 residues: CASSLVQGGNTIYF. DNA for the CDR3: TGTGCCAGCAGCTTAGTACAGGGAGGAAACACCATATATTTT.

The chain recombines TRBV21-1 with TRBJ2-7; TRBD2 is the table's D call and was not checked against the DNA. TRBV21-1 is classified as a pseudogene. CDR3 length equals 17 residues. Written as DNA, the CDR3 is TGTGCCAGCAGCAAACAGAGACTAGTAGGCGGGTTCTACGAGCAGTACTTC. It encodes CASSKQRLVGGFYEQYF.

J is TRBJ2-7 and V is TRBV27; D gene unclear. The CDR3 is 14 residues long. From germline, CDR1 is MNHEY and CDR2 SMNVEV (reference sequence). V gave up 4 bases and J gave up 3 bases, with 13 bases separating them. The CDR3 spells CASSSSRPGYEQYF. CDR3 coding DNA: TGTGCCAGCAGTTCCTCGAGGCCGGGCTACGAGCAGTACTTC.

The chain carries TRBV9 and TRBJ1-2, with D perhaps TRBD1 (6 bases). The CDR3 length is 13 residues. Trimming cost V 3 bases and J 4 bases, with 10 bases left between them. CDR1 is SGDLS, CDR2 YYNGEE, per germline. The CDR3 DNA reads as TGTGCCAGCAGCGCATCAGGGGTCTATGGCTACACCTTC. This gives the protein CASSASGVYGYTF.

V and J are TRBV2 and TRBJ1-1; D unclear. This CDR3 contains 13 residues. Trimming shortened V by 5 bases and J by 3 bases, and 10 bases separated the two germline ends. From germline, CDR1 is SNHLY and CDR2 FYNNEI. CDR3 nucleotides: TGTGCCAGCAGTCAAAACACAGACACTGAAGCTTTCTTT. Protein product: CASSQNTDTEAFF.

The chain employs TRBV19 and TRBJ1-2; the match to TRBD1 covers 10 bases. The germline CDR1 and CDR2 sequences are LNHDA and SQIVND (reference sequence). V was pared by 7 bases and J by 4 bases, with 18 bases of the junction left unmatched. This CDR3 has 18 residues. In DNA, the CDR3 is TGTGCCAGTACCTATTGGAAGGGACAGGGGCCCCTTGGCTATGGCTACACCTTC. Protein product: CASTYWKGQGPLGYGYTF.

V and J are TRBV19 and TRBJ1-1; perhaps TRBD1 as D (6 bases). The germline V and J ends were trimmed by 4 bases and 11 bases, with 26 bases remaining between them. Germline lookup yields CDR1 LNHDA and CDR2 SQIVND (reference sequence). The CDR3 extends over 16 amino acids. CDR3 residues: CASSTRTVRGNRFAFF. The CDR3, as DNA: TGTGCCAGTAGTACCCGGACAGTTAGGGGCAATCGGTTTGCTTTCTTT.

This chain connects TRBV30 to TRBJ1-6; 7 bases map to TRBD1. Germline values: CDR1 GTSNPN, CDR2 SVGIG (reference sequence). The CDR3 consists of 13 residues. V lost 5 bases and J lost 10; bases outside the gene matches: 8. DNA of the CDR3: TGTGCCTGGGGTACAGGGGTGGGATCACCCCTCCACTTT. This codes for CAWGTGVGSPLHF.